This T cell receptor (beta chain) comes out of a study of blood T cell repertoires in COVID-19 (dated by TCRdb to 2020 to 2022). A note on the overall study: Collaborator samples came from the United States, Italy and Spain and covered acute and convalescent phases of COVID-19. The samples were drawn from the first 160 participants of the ongoing ImmuneRACE study and from roughly 1,300 subjects provided by 6 global collaborators. The prospective study material was composed of cDNA or gDNA derived from T cells, B-cell-depleted T cells, or PBMCs. A freely available public database, intended as a resource for researchers studying the immune response to SARS-CoV-2, is where the repertoires were released. Where available, HLA class I and class II types were taken from metadata supplied by the sample provider and were not determined by assay-based typing. Sample metadata almost always included a de-identified subject ID, COVID-19 status, age in years and sex. Subjects who had been exposed to COVID-19, were actively infected with it, or had recovered from it provided the deeply sampled blood TCRbeta repertoires that made up the dataset. Points the paper makes about the study in general: How much clinical and demographic metadata was included differed by source and by participant, and the metadata was provided uncurated.

The germline V gene specifies SGHVS as CDR1 and FNYEAQ as CDR2. V lost 1 base and J lost 5 bases; the stretch between them is 14 bases long. The CDR3 sequence holds 15 residues, the cysteine and phenylalanine included. The kept DNA is CDR3 alone, 45 bases in frame from the first base. The immunoSEQ Assay, a bias-controlled multiplex PCR, was used to amplify TCRbeta CDR3 regions from genomic DNA. Processing in the source paper ran as follows. Within the assay, amplification of reference gene primers was used to estimate how many nucleated cells each sample contained. To quantify the absolute abundance of each unique TCRbeta CDR3 rearrangement, sequence reads were collapsed and filtered. For each sample, productive Simpson clonality was calculated as the square root of Simpson's diversity index over productive rearrangements. Sourced from immuneACCESS, this table was stored by TCRdb with only in-frame sequences that have V and J called. A share of the clones is absent; for the studies checked, an unresolved V gene accounts for under half, and the remainder has no known explanation. V, J and clone size were drawn from that table, and D and trimming were deduced from the DNA. The sample profile shows some 200,000 clones; 80% to 85% of them were found once. The ten top clones hold about 3% of the sample.

A second Seattle source provided samples from volunteer blood donors who had recovered from COVID-19. The collaborating institutions used their own protocols to collect whole blood in K2EDTA tubes. For TCRbeta analysis, collaborators shipped samples as frozen whole blood, isolated PBMCs, or DNA extracted from either of those sample types. This clone showed up just once. Which antigen it targets is not known. No base qualities exist here, and no much larger clone lies one base off it. This receptor chain uses TRBV7-6 and TRBJ2-5; perhaps TRBD1 is the D gene, with 5 bases matching. The TCR originated in a woman aged 25 to 39 who had recovered from COVID-19. The material sequenced was peripheral blood. The nucleotides read TGTGCCAGCAGCTTAGATTCATCAGGGCAGGAGACCCAGTACTTC. The resulting protein is CASSLDSSGQETQYF.